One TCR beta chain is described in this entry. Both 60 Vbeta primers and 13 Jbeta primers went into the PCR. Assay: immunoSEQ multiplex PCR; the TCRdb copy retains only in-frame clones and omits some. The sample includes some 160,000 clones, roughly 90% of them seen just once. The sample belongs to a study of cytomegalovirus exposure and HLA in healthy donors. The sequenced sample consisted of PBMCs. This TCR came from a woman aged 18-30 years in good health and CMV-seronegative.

The CDR3 DNA reads as TGCGCCAGCAGCTCCGACAGGAGCTCCTACAATGAGCAGTTCTTC. Translating it yields CASSSDRSSYNEQFF. This chain links TRBV5-1 with TRBJ2-1; D is possibly TRBD1 (6 bases). The CDR3 loop spans 15 amino acids. Germline values: CDR1 SGHRS, CDR2 YFSETQ. V was cut by 3 bases and J by 0 bases, with 10 bases left in between.